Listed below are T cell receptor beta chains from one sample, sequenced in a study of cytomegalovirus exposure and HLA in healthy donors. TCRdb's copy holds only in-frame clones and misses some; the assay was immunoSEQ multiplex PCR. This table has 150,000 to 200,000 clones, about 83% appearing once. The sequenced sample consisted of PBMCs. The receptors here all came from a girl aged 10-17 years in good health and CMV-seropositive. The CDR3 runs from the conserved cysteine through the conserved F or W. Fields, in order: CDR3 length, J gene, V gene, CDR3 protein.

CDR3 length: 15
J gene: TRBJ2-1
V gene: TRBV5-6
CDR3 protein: CASSLARGGAAEQFF

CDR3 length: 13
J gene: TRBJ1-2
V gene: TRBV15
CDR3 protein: CATSPGKRYGYTF

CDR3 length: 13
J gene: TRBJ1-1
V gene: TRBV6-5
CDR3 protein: CASSTQENTEAFF

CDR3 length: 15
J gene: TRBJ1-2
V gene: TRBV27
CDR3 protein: CASSFQGSTNYGYTF

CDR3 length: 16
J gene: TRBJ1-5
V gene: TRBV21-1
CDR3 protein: CASSKAPDRVDQPQHF

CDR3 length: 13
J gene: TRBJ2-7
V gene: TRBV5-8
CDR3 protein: CASLQDRIHEQYF

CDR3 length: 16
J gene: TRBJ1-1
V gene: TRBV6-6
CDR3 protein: CASRINLQGMNTEAFF

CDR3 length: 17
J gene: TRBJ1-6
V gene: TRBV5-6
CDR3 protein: CASSPLAAGSYNSPLHF

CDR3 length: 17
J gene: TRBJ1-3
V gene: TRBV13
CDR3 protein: CASSAPGQGISGNTIYF

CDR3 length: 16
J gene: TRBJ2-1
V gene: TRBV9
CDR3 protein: CASIPILDRVNHEQFF

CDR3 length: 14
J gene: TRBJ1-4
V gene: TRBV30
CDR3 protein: CAWSAEIRGEKLFF

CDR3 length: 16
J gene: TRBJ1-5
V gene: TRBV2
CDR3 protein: CASSNTVRSSNQPQHF

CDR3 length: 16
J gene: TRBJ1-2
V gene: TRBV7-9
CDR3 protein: CASSLARTGVNYGYTF

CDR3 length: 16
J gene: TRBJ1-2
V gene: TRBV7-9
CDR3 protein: CASSSYRGISLYGYTF

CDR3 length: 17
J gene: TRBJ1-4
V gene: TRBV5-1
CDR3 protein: CASSSVPGQGPGEKLFF

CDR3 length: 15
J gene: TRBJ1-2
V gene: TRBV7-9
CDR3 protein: CASSPRTDGTYGYTF

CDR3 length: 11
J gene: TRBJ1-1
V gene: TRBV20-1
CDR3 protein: CSASHRTEAFF

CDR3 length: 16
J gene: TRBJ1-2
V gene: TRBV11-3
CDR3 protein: CASSLYQGPSNYGYTF

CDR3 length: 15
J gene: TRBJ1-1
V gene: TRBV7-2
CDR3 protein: CASSLAWTGGTEAFF

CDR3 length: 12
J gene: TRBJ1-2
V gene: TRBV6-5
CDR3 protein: CASSSRNYGYTF

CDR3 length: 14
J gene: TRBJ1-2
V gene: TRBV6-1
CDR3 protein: CASSEWTGGYGYTF

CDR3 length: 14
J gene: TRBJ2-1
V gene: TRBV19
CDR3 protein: CASSSGLAGAEQFF

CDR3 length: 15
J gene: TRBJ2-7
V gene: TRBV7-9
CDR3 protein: CASSFSTGMGYEQYF

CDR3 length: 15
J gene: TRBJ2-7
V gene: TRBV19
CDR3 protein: CASSILGTASYEQYF

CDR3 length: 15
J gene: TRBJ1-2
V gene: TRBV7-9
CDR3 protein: CASSLGLAGDYGYTF

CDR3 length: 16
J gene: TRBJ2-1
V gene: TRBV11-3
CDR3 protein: CASSWDGGVSYNEQFF

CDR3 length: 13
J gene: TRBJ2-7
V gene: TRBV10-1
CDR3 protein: CASRGASSYEQYF

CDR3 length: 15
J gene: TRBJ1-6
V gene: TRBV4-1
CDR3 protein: CASSQRDSNNSPLHF

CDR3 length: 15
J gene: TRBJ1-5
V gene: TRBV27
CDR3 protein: CASSFIQGAGQPQHF

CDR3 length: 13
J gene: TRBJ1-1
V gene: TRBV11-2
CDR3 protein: CASSMGQRTEAFF

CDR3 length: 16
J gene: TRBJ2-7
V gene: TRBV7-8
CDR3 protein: CASSFTGSDRSYEQYF

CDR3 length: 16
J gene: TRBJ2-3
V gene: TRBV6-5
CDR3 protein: CASSYACAACTDTQYF

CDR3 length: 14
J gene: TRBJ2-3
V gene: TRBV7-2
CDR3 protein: CASSDPGGTDTQYF

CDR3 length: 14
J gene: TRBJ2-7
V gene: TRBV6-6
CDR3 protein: CASRGRDSPYEQYF

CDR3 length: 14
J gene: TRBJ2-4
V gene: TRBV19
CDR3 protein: CASSMVGTKNIQYF

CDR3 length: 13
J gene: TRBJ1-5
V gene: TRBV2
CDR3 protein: CASSGGGPQPQHF

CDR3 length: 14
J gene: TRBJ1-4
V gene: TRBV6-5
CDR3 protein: CASSYDLTGEKLFF

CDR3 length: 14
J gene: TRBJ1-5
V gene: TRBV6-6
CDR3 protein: CASSYFPYSQPQHF

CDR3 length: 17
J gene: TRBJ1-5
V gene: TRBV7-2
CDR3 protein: CASSLPPGGYSNQPQHF

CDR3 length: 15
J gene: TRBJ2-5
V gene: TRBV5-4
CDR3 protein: CASSLGGGARETQYF

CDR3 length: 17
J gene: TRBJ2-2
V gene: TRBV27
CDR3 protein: CASRSRGLAGWSGELFF

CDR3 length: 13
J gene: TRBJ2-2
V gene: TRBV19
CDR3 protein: CASSVNRAGELFF

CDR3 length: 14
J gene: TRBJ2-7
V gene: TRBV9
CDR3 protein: CASSVGPGGYEQYF

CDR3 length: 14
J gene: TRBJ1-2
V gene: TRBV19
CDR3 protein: CASSSGQGHYGYTF

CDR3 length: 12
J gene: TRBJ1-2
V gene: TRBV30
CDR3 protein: CAWRGTGGGYTF

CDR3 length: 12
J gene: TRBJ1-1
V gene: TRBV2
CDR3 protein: CASRDSNTEAFF

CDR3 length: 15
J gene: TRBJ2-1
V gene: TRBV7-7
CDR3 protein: CASSYRAGENNEQFF

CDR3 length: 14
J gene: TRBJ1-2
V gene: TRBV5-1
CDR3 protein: CASSQQQGIYGYTF

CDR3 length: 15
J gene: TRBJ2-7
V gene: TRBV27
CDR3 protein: CASSSAGQFSYEQYF

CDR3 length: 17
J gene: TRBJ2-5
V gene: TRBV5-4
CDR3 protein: CASSPTSGGSGKETQYF